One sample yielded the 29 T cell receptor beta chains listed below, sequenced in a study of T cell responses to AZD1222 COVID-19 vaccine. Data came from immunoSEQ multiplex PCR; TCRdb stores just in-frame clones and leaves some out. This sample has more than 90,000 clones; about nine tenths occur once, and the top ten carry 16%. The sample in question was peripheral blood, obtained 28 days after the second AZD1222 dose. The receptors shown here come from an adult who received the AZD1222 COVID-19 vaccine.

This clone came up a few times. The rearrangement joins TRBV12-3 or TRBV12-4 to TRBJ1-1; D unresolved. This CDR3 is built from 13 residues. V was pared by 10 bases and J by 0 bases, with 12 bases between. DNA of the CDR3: TGTGCCACCAAGTGGGAGCTGAACACTGAAGCTTTCTTT. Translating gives CATKWELNTEAFF.

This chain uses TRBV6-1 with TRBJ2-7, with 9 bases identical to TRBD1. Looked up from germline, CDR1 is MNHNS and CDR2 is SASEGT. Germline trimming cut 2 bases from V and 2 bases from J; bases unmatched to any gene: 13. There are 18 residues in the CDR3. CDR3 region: CASSEQGQGGLYPYEQYF. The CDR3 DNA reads TGTGCCAGCAGTGAACAGGGACAGGGAGGACTTTATCCCTACGAGCAGTACTTC.

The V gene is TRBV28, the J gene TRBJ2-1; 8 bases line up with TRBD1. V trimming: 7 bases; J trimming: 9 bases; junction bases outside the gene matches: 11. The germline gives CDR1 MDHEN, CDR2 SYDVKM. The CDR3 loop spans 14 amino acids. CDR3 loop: CASIESLTGGEQFF. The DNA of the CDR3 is TGTGCCAGCATCGAATCTCTCACAGGGGGTGAGCAGTTCTTC.

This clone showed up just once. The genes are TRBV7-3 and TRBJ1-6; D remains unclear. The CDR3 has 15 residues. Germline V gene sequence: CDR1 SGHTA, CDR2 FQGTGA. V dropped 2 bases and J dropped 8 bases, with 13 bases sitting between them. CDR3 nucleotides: TGTGCCAGCAGCTTATTCGCGGGAGTAGATTCACCCCTCCACTTT. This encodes CASSLFAGVDSPLHF. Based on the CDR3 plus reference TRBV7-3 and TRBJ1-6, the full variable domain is GAGVSQTPSNKVTEKGKYVELRCDPISGHTALYWYRQSLGQGPEFLIYFQGTGAADDSGLPNDRFFAVRPEGSVSTLKIQRTERGDSAVYLCASSLFAGVDSPLHFGNGTRLTVT.

CDR3 in DNA: TGTGCCAGCAGCCCAGGATCGTTTGTTGAGCAGTTCTTC. Its translation is CASSPGSFVEQFF. The rearrangement links TRBV5-5 to TRBJ2-1; no reliable D call. The germline gives CDR1 SGHKS, CDR2 YYEKEE (reference sequence). This CDR3 is built from 13 residues. V lost 4 bases to trimming and J lost 9 bases, with 14 bases between them.

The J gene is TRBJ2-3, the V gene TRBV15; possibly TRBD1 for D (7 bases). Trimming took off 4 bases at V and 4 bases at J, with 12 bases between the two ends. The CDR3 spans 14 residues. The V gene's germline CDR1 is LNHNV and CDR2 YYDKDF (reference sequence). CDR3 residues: CATSNRRGADTQYF. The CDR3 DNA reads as TGTGCCACCAGCAACCGCAGGGGGGCAGATACGCAGTATTTT.

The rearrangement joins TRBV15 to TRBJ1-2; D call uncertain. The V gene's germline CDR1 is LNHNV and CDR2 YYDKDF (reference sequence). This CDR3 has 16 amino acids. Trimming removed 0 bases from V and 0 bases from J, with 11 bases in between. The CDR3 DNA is TGTGCCACCAGCAGAGATCTTGGGCAGACTAACTATGGCTACACCTTC. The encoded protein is CATSRDLGQTNYGYTF.

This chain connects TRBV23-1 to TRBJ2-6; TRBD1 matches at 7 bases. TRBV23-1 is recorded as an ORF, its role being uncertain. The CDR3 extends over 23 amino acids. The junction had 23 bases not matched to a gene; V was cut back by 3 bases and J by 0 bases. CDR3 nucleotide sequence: TGCGCCAGCAGTCATCGAGGGGCCGGGACAGAGGCCAAAATAAGCTCTGGGGCCAACGTCCTGACTTTC. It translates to CASSHRGAGTEAKISSGANVLTF.

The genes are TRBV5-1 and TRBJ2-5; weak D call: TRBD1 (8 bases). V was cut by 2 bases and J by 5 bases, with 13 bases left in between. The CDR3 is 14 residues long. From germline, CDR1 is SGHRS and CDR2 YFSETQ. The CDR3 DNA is TGCGCCAGCAGCTTAGGACAGGGAGGGGAGACCCAGTACTTC. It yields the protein CASSLGQGGETQYF. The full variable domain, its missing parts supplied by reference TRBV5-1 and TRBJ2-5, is KAGVTQTPRYLIKTRGQQVTLSCSPISGHRSVSWYQQTPGQGLQFLFEYFSETQRNKGNFPGRFSGRQFSNSRSEMNVSTLELGDSALYLCASSLGQGGETQYFGPGTRLLVL.

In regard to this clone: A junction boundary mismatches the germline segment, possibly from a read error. This CDR3 is CASSQFVSGTSGGHF. As DNA, the CDR3 is TGTGCCAGCAGCCAATTCGTCTCCGGGACTAGCGGGGGACACTTC. The chain has TRBV3-1 (or the pseudogene TRBV3-2) and TRBJ2-5; 14 nucleotides agree with TRBD2. The CDR3 consists of 15 residues. The germline V gene encodes CDR1 LGHDT and CDR2 YNNKEL (reference sequence).

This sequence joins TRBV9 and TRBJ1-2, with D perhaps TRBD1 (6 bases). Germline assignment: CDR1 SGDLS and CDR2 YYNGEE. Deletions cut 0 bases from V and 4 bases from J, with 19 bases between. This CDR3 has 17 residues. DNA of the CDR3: TGTGCCAGCAGCGTAGATATGGGAACAGGGAGGCTCTATGGCTACACCTTC. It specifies CASSVDMGTGRLYGYTF.

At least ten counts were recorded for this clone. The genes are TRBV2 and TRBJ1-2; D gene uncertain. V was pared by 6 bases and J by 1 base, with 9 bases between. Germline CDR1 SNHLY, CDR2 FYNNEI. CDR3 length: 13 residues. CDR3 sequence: CASRADGNYGYTF. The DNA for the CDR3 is TGTGCCAGCAGAGCGGACGGTAACTATGGCTACACCTTC.

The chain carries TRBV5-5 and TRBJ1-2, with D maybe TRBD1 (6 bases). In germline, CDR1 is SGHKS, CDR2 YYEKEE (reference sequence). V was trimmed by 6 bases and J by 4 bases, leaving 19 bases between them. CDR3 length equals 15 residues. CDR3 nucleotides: TGTGCCAGCACCCTTGAGGGGGGTTTTGGCTATGGCTACACCTTC. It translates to CASTLEGGFGYGYTF.

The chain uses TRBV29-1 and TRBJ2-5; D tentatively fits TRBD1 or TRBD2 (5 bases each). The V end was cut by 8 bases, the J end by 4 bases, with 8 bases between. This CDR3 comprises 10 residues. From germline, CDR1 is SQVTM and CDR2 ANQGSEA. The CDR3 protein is CSHGGETQYF. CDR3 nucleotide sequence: TGCAGCCATGGGGGAGAGACCCAGTACTTC.

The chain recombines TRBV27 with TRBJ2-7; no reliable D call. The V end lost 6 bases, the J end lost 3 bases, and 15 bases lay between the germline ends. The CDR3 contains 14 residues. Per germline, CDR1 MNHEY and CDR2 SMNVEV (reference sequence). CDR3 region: CASRQFPNSYEQYF. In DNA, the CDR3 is TGTGCCAGCAGGCAATTCCCTAATAGCTACGAGCAGTACTTC.

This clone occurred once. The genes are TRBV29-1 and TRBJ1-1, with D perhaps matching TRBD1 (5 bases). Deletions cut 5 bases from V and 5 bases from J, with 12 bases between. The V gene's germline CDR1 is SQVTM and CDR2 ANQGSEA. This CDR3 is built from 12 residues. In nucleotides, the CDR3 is TGCAGCGTTCAGGGAGAAGGAACTGAAGCTTTCTTT. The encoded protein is CSVQGEGTEAFF.

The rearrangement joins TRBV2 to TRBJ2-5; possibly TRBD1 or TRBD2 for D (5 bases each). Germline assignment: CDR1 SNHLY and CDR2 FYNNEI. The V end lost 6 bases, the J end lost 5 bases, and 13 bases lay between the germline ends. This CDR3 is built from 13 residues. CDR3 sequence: CASREDIGETQYF. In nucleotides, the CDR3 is TGTGCCAGCAGGGAGGACATTGGGGAGACCCAGTACTTC.

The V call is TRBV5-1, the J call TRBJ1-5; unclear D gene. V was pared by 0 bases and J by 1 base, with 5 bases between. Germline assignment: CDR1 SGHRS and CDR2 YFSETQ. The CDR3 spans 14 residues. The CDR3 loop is CASSLGESNQPQHF. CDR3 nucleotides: TGCGCCAGCAGCTTGGGGGAGAGCAATCAGCCCCAGCATTTT. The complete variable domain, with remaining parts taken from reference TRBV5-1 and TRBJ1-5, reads KAGVTQTPRYLIKTRGQQVTLSCSPISGHRSVSWYQQTPGQGLQFLFEYFSETQRNKGNFPGRFSGRQFSNSRSEMNVSTLELGDSALYLCASSLGESNQPQHFGDGTRLSIL.

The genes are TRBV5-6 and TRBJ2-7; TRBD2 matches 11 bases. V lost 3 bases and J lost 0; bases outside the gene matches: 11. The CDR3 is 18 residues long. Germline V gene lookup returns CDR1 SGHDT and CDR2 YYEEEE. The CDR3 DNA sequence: TGTGCCAGCAGCTCGAGAAGACATACTAGCGGGAGCTCCTACGAGCAGTACTTC. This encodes CASSSRRHTSGSSYEQYF.

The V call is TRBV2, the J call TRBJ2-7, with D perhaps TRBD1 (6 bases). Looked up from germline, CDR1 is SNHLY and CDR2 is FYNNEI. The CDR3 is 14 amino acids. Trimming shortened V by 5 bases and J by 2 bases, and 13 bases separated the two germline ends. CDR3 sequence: CASSPDRSAYEQYF. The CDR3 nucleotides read TGTGCCAGCAGTCCCGACAGGTCAGCCTACGAGCAGTACTTC.

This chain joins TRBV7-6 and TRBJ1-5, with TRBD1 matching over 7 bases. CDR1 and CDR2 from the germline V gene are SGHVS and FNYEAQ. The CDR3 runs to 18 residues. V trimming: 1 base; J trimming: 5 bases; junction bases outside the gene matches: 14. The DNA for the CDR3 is TGTGCCAGCAGCTTAGATGGTGGCGGGCAGGGGGTCGATCAGCCCCAGCATTTT. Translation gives CASSLDGGGQGVDQPQHF.

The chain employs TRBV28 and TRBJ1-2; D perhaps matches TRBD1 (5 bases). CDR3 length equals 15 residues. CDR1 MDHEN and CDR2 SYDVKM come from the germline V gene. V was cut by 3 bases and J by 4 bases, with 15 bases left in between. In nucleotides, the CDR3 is TGTGCCAGCAGTTTTGGGACTGCACTTTTCTATGGCTACACCTTC. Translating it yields CASSFGTALFYGYTF.

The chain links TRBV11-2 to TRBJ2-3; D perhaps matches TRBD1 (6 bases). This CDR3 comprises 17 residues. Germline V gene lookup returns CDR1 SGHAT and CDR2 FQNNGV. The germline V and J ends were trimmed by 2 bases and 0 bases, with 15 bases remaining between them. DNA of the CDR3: TGTGCCAGCAGCTTATCCGTGGACAGCTTTAGCACAGATACGCAGTATTTT. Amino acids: CASSLSVDSFSTDTQYF.

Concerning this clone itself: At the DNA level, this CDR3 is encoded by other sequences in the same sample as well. The CDR3 here is CASSEPNQPQHF. The CDR3 DNA sequence: TGTGCCAGCAGTGAACCGAATCAGCCCCAGCATTTT. The chain joins TRBV2 to TRBJ1-5; D is uncertain. V gave up 2 bases and J gave up 4 bases, with 3 bases separating them. The length of the CDR3 is 12 residues. The germline V gene encodes CDR1 SNHLY and CDR2 FYNNEI.

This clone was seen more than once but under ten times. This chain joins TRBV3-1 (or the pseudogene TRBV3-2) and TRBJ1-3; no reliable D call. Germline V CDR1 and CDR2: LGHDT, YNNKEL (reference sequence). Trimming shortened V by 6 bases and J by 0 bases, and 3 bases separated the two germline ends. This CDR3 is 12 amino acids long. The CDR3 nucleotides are TGTGCCAGCAGTGGCTCTGGAAACACCATATATTTT. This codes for CASSGSGNTIYF.

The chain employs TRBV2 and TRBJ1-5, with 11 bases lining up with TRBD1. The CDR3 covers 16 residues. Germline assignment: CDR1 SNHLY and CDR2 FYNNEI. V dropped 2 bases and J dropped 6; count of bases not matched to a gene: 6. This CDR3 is CASSETGTGGTQPQHF. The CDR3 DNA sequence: TGTGCCAGCAGTGAAACCGGGACAGGGGGAACTCAGCCCCAGCATTTT. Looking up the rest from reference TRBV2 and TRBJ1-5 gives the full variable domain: EPEVTQTPSHQVTQMGQEVILRCVPISNHLYFYWYRQILGQKVEFLVSFYNNEISEKSEIFDDQFSVERPDGSNFTLKIRSTKLEDSAMYFCASSETGTGGTQPQHFGDGTRLSIL.

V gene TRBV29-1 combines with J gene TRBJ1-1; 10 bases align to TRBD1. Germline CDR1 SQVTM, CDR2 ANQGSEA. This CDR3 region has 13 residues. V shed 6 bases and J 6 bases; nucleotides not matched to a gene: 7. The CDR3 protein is CSVAGTGASEAFF. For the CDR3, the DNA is TGCAGCGTGGCCGGGACAGGGGCCTCTGAAGCTTTCTTT.

The CDR3 region is CAWSPSGGQPQHF. For the CDR3, the DNA is TGTGCCTGGAGTCCCTCAGGGGGGCAGCCCCAGCATTTT. This rearrangement joins TRBV30 to TRBJ1-5, with 7 bases aligning to TRBD1. The germline V gene encodes CDR1 GTSNPN and CDR2 SVGIG (reference sequence). This CDR3 has 13 residues. Trimming took 2 bases from V and 7 from J; bases not matched to a gene: 5.

CDR3: CASSPDRDTQYF. DNA of the CDR3: TGTGCCAGCAGCCCAGACAGAGATACGCAGTATTTT. The V gene is TRBV4-2, the J gene TRBJ2-3; possible D gene TRBD1, 5 bases. The CDR3 contains 12 residues. V was clipped by 4 bases and J by 5 bases, with 7 bases between them. Germline CDR1 is LGHNA and CDR2 is YNFKEQ.